What follows are 10 T cell receptor beta chains derived from one specimen sequenced in a study of T cell responses to AZD1222 COVID-19 vaccine. Sequencing was performed with immunoSEQ multiplex PCR; in TCRdb, only in-frame clones are kept and a portion is missing. This sample has around 90,000 clones; more than 70% occur once, and the top ten carry 13%. The sequencing here drew on peripheral blood, taken on day 0 of AZD1222 vaccination. The source of these receptors is an adult in good health.

This chain links TRBV19 with TRBJ2-7; D unresolved. Germline lookup yields CDR1 LNHDA and CDR2 SQIVND (reference sequence). The CDR3 length is 13 residues. The V end lost 5 bases, the J end lost 3 bases, and 11 bases lay between the germline ends. CDR3 DNA sequence: TGTGCCAGTAGTCTCCGAGCCCTCTACGAGCAGTACTTC. Translation: CASSLRALYEQYF.

CDR3 DNA: TGTGCCAGCGGGTTGGTAGGGGGCTCTGGAAACACCATATATTTT. It translates to CASGLVGGSGNTIYF. This chain joins TRBV6-5 and TRBJ1-3, with D perhaps TRBD1 (6 bases). Germline CDR1 reads MNHEY; CDR2 reads SVGAGI. The CDR3 covers 15 residues. Trimming took off 8 bases at V and 0 bases at J, with 14 bases between the two ends.

The chain carries TRBV18 and TRBJ1-2; 9 bases map to TRBD1. The germline V gene encodes CDR1 KGHSH and CDR2 LQKENI. The CDR3 is 18 amino acids. With 1 base clipped from V and 7 bases from J, the junction kept 16 bases outside the gene matches. CDR3 coding DNA: TGTGCCAGCTCACCACAACCTTACCCTTTGACAGGGGGGGCTGGCTACACCTTC. Its translation: CASSPQPYPLTGGAGYTF.

The rearrangement links TRBV28 to TRBJ1-3, with TRBD1 matching 7 bases. The CDR3 has 17 residues. Germline V gene lookup returns CDR1 MDHEN and CDR2 SYDVKM. With 5 bases clipped from V and 0 bases from J, the junction kept 10 bases outside the gene matches. The DNA for the CDR3 is TGTGCCAGCAGTATGCCGGGACAGAGATACTCTGGAAACACCATATATTTT. Translating it yields CASSMPGQRYSGNTIYF.

The rearrangement joins TRBV18 to TRBJ2-2, with D hard to call. Germline assignment: CDR1 KGHSH and CDR2 LQKENI. V gave up 0 bases and J gave up 1 base, with 6 bases separating them. CDR3 length equals 15 residues. CDR3 sequence: CASSPPIGNTGELFF. DNA of the CDR3: TGTGCCAGCTCACCACCCATAGGGAACACCGGGGAGCTGTTTTTT.

The chain joins TRBV9 to TRBJ2-7; 7 nucleotides align to TRBD1. V gave up 4 bases and J gave up 2 bases; unmatched junction bases: 12. CDR1 SGDLS and CDR2 YYNGEE come from the germline V gene. This CDR3 spans 16 amino acids. As DNA, the CDR3 is TGTGCCAGCAGCATAGATGACAGGGTCCCCCCCTACGAGCAGTACTTC. Its translation: CASSIDDRVPPYEQYF.

J is TRBJ1-4 and V is TRBV4-1, with D maybe TRBD1 (6 bases). V was pared by 1 base and J by 7 bases, with 16 bases between. CDR3 length: 16 amino acids. Germline V gene data show CDR1 as MGHRA and CDR2 as YSYEKL. Written as DNA, the CDR3 is TGCGCCAGCAGCCAAGGGGGAACAGGGTGGGCTGAAAAACTGTTTTTT. Protein sequence: CASSQGGTGWAEKLFF.

The chain uses TRBV5-4 and TRBJ1-3; 9 bases are shared with TRBD1. CDR3 size: 17 residues. The germline V gene has CDR1 SGHNT and CDR2 YYREEE (reference sequence). V trimming: 3 bases; J trimming: 0 bases; junction bases outside the gene matches: 7. DNA of the CDR3: TGTGCCAGCAGCTCGGGGGGACAGGGACCCTCTGGAAACACCATATATTTT. Protein product: CASSSGGQGPSGNTIYF. The whole variable domain, filled in from reference TRBV5-4 and TRBJ1-3, reads ETGVTQSPTHLIKTRGQQVTLRCSSQSGHNTVSWYQQALGQGPQFIFQYYREEENGRGNFPPRFSGLQFPNYSSELNVNALELDDSALYLCASSSGGQGPSGNTIYFGEGSWLTVV.

V gene TRBV3-1 (or the pseudogene TRBV3-2) combines with J gene TRBJ1-1; no definite D call. This CDR3 comprises 15 residues. Germline CDR1 LGHDT, CDR2 YNNKEL (reference sequence). Between the trimmed V and J ends, which lost 8 bases and 1 base, there was a span of 17 bases. The CDR3 loop reads CASALRAGGNTEAFF. DNA of the CDR3: TGTGCCAGCGCCCTTAGGGCAGGTGGGAACACTGAAGCTTTCTTT.

This chain uses TRBV14 with TRBJ2-1; 10 nucleotides align to TRBD2. Germline assignment: CDR1 SGHDN and CDR2 FVKESK. With 5 bases clipped from V and 7 bases from J, the junction kept 5 bases outside the gene matches. This CDR3 contains 14 residues. CDR3 loop: CASSKRGGKNEQFF. The CDR3 nucleotides are TGTGCCAGCAGCAAGCGGGGGGGCAAGAATGAGCAGTTCTTC.